The next 16 T cell receptor beta chains were all read from a single sample in a study of blood T cell repertoires in COVID-19. Sequencing was performed with immunoSEQ multiplex PCR; in TCRdb, only in-frame clones are kept and a portion is missing. The table lists 45,000 to 65,000 clones, 90% to 95% of them singletons. Material for sequencing was peripheral blood. These receptors all stem from a woman aged 80 or over with acute or convalescent COVID-19.

V usage is TRBV27 and J usage is TRBJ2-1; TRBD1 agrees at 8 bases. The CDR3 totals 12 residues. Germline-derived CDR1 and CDR2 are MNHEY and SMNVEV (reference sequence). V lost 6 bases, J lost 10 bases, and 5 bases stayed unmatched. CDR3 sequence reads: CASRGDRREQFF. DNA for the CDR3: TGTGCCAGCAGAGGGGACAGGAGGGAGCAGTTCTTC.

This chain connects TRBV9 to TRBJ1-6, with 10 bases aligning to TRBD1. Germline values: CDR1 SGDLS, CDR2 YYNGEE. CDR3 size: 15 residues. V lost 3 bases to trimming and J lost 9 bases; unmatched junction nucleotides: 6. The CDR3 is CASSAEGTGVSPLHF. In nucleotides, the CDR3 is TGTGCCAGCAGCGCGGAAGGGACAGGGGTTTCACCCCTCCACTTT.

V is TRBV5-5 and J is TRBJ2-2; D gene unclear. The CDR3 runs 15 residues. The V gene lost 4 bases and the J gene lost 5 bases, with 15 bases spanning the gap. Germline V lookup: CDR1 SGHKS, CDR2 YYEKEE (reference sequence). As DNA, the CDR3 is TGTGCCAGCAGCCTCGGCGGTCGTGAAACCGGGGAGCTGTTTTTT. Protein sequence: CASSLGGRETGELFF.

The V gene is TRBV7-2, the J gene TRBJ2-3; 7 nucleotides match TRBD2. Germline lookup yields CDR1 SGHTA and CDR2 FQGNSA. The V gene end was trimmed by 5 bases and the J gene end by 6 bases; junction bases not matched to a gene: 5. The CDR3 is 13 residues long. This CDR3 reads CASSPGGGDTQYF. DNA of the CDR3: TGTGCCAGCAGCCCGGGGGGTGGGGATACGCAGTATTTT.

The chain has TRBV5-1 and TRBJ2-1, with D maybe TRBD2 (6 bases). Trimming cost V 0 bases and J 5 bases, with 12 bases left between them. The germline V gene has CDR1 SGHRS and CDR2 YFSETQ. The CDR3 runs 15 residues. CDR3: CASSLGNSGDNEQFF. In DNA, the CDR3 is TGCGCCAGCAGCTTGGGGAATAGCGGTGACAATGAGCAGTTCTTC.

The chain joins TRBV3-1 (or the pseudogene TRBV3-2) to TRBJ2-1; 13 positions match TRBD2. Germline V gene sequence: CDR1 LGHDT, CDR2 YNNKEL (reference sequence). V lost 0 bases, J lost 0 bases, and 2 bases stayed unmatched. This CDR3 contains 18 residues. The DNA for the CDR3 is TGTGCCAGCAGCCAAGAGGGACTAGCGGGGCTCTCCTACAATGAGCAGTTCTTC. Its translation: CASSQEGLAGLSYNEQFF.

The V and J genes are TRBV5-4 and TRBJ2-1; 11 bases fit TRBD2. In germline, CDR1 is SGHNT, CDR2 YYREEE (reference sequence). This CDR3 region has 16 residues. J gave up 7 bases and V 4 bases, and 10 bases lay outside the gene matches. The CDR3 here is CASSERLAGSPNEQFF. CDR3 coding DNA: TGTGCCAGCAGCGAGAGACTAGCGGGGTCTCCAAATGAGCAGTTCTTC.

This clone has a handful of counts. The rearrangement links TRBV7-9 to TRBJ1-2; D is possibly TRBD1 (5 bases). Germline CDR1 is SEHNR and CDR2 is FQNEAQ (reference sequence). V was trimmed by 7 bases and J by 3 bases, leaving 9 bases between them. CDR3 length: 12 amino acids. This chain's CDR3 is CASTPGDYGYTF. The CDR3 DNA reads as TGTGCCAGCACCCCGGGGGACTATGGCTACACCTTC.

This clone occurred once. The genes are TRBV12-3 or TRBV12-4 and TRBJ1-1; D gene unclear. This CDR3 comprises 12 residues. Deletions cut 10 bases from V and 4 bases from J, with 13 bases between. This CDR3 is CATRGLSTEAFF. DNA of the CDR3: TGTGCCACCCGGGGTTTGAGCACTGAAGCTTTCTTT.

The chain recombines TRBV29-1 with TRBJ2-3; 9 nucleotides align to TRBD2. This CDR3 has 17 amino acids. J was trimmed by 3 bases and V by 4 bases; bases with no gene match: 14. Germline lookup yields CDR1 SQVTM and CDR2 ANQGSEA. The CDR3 DNA follows: TGCAGCGTTGTGGGTTGGGAGCGGGAGGTGGTGACAGATACGCAGTATTTT. Protein product: CSVVGWEREVVTDTQYF.

The chain joins TRBV11-3 to TRBJ2-7, with 9 positions matching TRBD2. V lost 1 base, J lost 2 bases, and 3 bases stayed unmatched. Germline values: CDR1 SGHNT, CDR2 YENEEA. The CDR3 is 15 amino acids. The CDR3 loop is CASSLVVAGAYEQYF. CDR3 sequence (DNA): TGTGCCAGCAGCTTAGTGGTAGCGGGAGCCTACGAGCAGTACTTC.

This chain joins TRBV7-9 and TRBJ2-1, with 9 bases aligning to TRBD2. The CDR3 consists of 15 residues. J gave up 9 bases and V 4 bases, and 10 bases lay outside the gene matches. The germline V gene encodes CDR1 SEHNR and CDR2 FQNEAQ (reference sequence). CDR3 in DNA: TGTGCCAGCAGCTCTCTAGCGGGAATCGGCCCTGAGCAGTTCTTC. It specifies CASSSLAGIGPEQFF.

This chain connects TRBV11-3 to TRBJ1-2; 10 nucleotides match TRBD1. The length of the CDR3 is 16 residues. The germline gives CDR1 SGHNT, CDR2 YENEEA. V gave up 0 bases and J gave up 4 bases; unmatched junction bases: 5. Here the CDR3 DNA reads TGTGCCAGCAGCTTAGATTTGGGACAGGGGCCCTATGGCTACACCTTC. Its protein product is CASSLDLGQGPYGYTF.

The chain recombines TRBV19 with TRBJ2-7, with 9 bases identical to TRBD1. Germline trimming cut 3 bases from V and 5 bases from J; bases unmatched to any gene: 8. Germline lookup yields CDR1 LNHDA and CDR2 SQIVND (reference sequence). This CDR3 region has 15 residues. The CDR3 DNA reads as TGTGCCAGTAGTATTACCGGGACAGGGTTACACGAGCAGTACTTC. Protein sequence: CASSITGTGLHEQYF.

The chain links TRBV27 to TRBJ1-2; tentatively, D is TRBD1 (6 bases). Trimming stripped 5 bases from V and 5 bases from J, with 12 bases between. The CDR3 is made up of 13 amino acids. CDR1 MNHEY and CDR2 SMNVEV come from the germline V gene (reference sequence). The CDR3 DNA reads TGTGCCAGCAGTCCAGGGGATCGGTATGGCTACACCTTC. This encodes CASSPGDRYGYTF.

In its sample, this clone was seen a few times. V is TRBV5-4 and J is TRBJ1-1; 7 bases align to TRBD1. The V segment lost 5 bases and the J segment 10 bases; nucleotides outside the gene matches: 20. Germline V lookup: CDR1 SGHNT, CDR2 YYREEE (reference sequence). This CDR3 has 16 amino acids. The CDR3 nucleotides read TGTGCCAGCAGTCAGGAATTAGACAGGGTGGATCGTGTAGCTTTCTTT. Protein: CASSQELDRVDRVAFF. The full variable domain, rest sourced from reference TRBV5-4 and TRBJ1-1, is ETGVTQSPTHLIKTRGQQVTLRCSSQSGHNTVSWYQQALGQGPQFIFQYYREEENGRGNFPPRFSGLQFPNYSSELNVNALELDDSALYLCASSQELDRVDRVAFFGQGTRLTVV.